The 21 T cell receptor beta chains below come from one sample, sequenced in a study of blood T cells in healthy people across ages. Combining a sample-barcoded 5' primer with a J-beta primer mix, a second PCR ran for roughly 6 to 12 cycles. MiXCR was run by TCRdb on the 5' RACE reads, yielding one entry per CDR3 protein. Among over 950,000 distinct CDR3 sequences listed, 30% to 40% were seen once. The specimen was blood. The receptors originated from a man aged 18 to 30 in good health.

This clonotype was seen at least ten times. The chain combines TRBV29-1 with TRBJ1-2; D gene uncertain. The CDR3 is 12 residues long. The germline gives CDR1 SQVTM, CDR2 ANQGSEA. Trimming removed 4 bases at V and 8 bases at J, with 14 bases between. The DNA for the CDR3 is TGCAGCGTTGCGGGTGGGGATAAAGGCTACACCTTC. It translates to CSVAGGDKGYTF.

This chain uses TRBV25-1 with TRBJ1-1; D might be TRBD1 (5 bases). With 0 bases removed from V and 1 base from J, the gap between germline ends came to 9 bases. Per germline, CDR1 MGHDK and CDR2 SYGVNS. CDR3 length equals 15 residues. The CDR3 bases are TGTGCCAGCAGTGAATATACGGGGCGGAACACTGAAGCTTTCTTT. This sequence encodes CASSEYTGRNTEAFF.

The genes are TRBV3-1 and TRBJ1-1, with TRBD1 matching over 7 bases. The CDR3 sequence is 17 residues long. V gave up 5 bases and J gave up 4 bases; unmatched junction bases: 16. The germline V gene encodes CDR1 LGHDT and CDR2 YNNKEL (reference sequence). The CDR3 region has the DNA TGTGCCAGCAGCACGAGGGACAGAGCCCACGGAGGCACTGAAGCTTTCTTT. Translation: CASSTRDRAHGGTEAFF.

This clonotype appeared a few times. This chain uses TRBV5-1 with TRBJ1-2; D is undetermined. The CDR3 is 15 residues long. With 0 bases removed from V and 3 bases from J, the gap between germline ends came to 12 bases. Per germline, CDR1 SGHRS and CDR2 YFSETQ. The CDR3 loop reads CASSLGSQFDYGYTF. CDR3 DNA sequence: TGCGCCAGCAGCTTGGGTAGCCAATTCGACTATGGCTACACCTTC. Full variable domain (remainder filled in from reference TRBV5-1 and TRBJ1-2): KAGVTQTPRYLIKTRGQQVTLSCSPISGHRSVSWYQQTPGQGLQFLFEYFSETQRNKGNFPGRFSGRQFSNSRSEMNVSTLELGDSALYLCASSLGSQFDYGYTFGSGTRLTVV.

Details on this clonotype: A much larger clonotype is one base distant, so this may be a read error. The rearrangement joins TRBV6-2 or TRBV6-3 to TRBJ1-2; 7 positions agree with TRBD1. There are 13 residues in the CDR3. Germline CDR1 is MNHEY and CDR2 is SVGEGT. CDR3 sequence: CASRSDRAYRYTF. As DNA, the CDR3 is TGTGCCAGCAGATCCGACAGGGCCTATCGCTACACCTTC.

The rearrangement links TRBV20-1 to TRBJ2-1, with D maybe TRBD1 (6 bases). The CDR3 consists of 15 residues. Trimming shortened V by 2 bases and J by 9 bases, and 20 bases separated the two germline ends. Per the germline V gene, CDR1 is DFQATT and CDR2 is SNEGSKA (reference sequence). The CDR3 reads CSARNRATNTSEQFF. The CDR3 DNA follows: TGCAGTGCTAGAAACAGGGCAACGAATACGAGTGAGCAGTTCTTC.

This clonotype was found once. In DNA form, the CDR3 reads TGTGCCAGCCGGCAAACGGGGCCTTCTGGAAACACCATATATTTT. It translates to CASRQTGPSGNTIYF. The V and J genes are TRBV14 and TRBJ1-3; a weak D match, TRBD1 (5 bases). V lost 8 bases, J lost 1 base, and 15 bases lay in between. The CDR3 contains 15 residues. Germline values: CDR1 SGHDN, CDR2 FVKESK.

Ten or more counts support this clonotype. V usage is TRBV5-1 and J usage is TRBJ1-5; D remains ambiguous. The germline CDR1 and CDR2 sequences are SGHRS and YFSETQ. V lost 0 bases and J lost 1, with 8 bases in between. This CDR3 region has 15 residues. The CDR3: CASSLVGSSNQPQHF. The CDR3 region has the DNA TGCGCCAGCAGCTTGGTAGGGTCGAGCAATCAGCCCCAGCATTTT. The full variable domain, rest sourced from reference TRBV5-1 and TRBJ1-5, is KAGVTQTPRYLIKTRGQQVTLSCSPISGHRSVSWYQQTPGQGLQFLFEYFSETQRNKGNFPGRFSGRQFSNSRSEMNVSTLELGDSALYLCASSLVGSSNQPQHFGDGTRLSIL.

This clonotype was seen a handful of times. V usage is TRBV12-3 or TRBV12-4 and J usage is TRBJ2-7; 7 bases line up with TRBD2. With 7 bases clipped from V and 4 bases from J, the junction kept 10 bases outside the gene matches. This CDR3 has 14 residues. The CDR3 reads CASNSGGVRYEQYF. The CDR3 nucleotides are TGTGCCAGCAACTCTGGGGGGGTTCGGTACGAGCAGTACTTC.

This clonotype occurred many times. The CDR3 DNA reads TGCGCCAGCAGCCAAGACGAGGGTTTCTATGGCTACACCTTC. Translating gives CASSQDEGFYGYTF. This chain connects TRBV4-1 to TRBJ1-2; no clear D gene. Deletions cut 0 bases from V and 4 bases from J, with 9 bases between. The CDR3 contains 14 residues. Germline CDR1 reads MGHRA; CDR2 reads YSYEKL.

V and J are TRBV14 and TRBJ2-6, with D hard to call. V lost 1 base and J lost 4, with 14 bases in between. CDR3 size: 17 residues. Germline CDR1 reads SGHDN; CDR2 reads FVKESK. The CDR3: CASSQGPSSWGANVLTF. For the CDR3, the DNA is TGTGCCAGCAGCCAAGGCCCCTCCAGTTGGGGGGCCAACGTCCTGACTTTC.

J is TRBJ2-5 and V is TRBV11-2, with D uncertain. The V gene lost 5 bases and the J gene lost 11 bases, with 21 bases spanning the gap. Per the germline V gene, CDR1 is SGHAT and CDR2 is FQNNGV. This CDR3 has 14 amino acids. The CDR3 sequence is CASSPSSSCNEQYF. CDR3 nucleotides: TGTGCCAGCAGCCCTAGTAGCTCCTGCAATGAGCAGTACTTC.

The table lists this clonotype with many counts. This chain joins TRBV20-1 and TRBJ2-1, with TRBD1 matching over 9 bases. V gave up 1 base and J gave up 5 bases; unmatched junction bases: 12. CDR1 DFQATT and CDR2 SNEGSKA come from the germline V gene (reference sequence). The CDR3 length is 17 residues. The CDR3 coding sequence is TGCAGTGCTAGAGTGGGAGGTTGGGACAGGGAGAACAATGAGCAGTTCTTC. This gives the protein CSARVGGWDRENNEQFF.

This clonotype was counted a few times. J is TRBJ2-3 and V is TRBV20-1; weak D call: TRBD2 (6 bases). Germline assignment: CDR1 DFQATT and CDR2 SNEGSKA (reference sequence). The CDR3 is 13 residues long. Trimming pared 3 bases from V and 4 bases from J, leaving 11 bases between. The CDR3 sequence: CSASPGVADTQYF. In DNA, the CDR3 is TGCAGTGCTAGCCCGGGGGTTGCAGATACGCAGTATTTT.

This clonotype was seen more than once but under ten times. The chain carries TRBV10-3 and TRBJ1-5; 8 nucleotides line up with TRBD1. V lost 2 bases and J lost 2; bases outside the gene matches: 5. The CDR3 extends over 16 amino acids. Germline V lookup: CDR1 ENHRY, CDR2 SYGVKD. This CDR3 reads CAISEGQGSGNQPQHF. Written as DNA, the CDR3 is TGTGCCATCAGTGAGGGACAGGGCAGCGGCAATCAGCCCCAGCATTTT.

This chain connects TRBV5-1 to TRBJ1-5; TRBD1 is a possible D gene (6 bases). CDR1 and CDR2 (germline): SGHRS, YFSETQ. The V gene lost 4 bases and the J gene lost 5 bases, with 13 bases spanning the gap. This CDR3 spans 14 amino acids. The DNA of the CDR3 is TGCGCCAGCAGCCTGCTGGGGGCCGATCAGCCCCAGCATTTT. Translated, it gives CASSLLGADQPQHF.

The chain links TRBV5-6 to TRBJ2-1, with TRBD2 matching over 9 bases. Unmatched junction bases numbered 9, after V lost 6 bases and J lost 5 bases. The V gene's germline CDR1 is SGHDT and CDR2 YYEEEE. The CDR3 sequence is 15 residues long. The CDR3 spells CASTYIAGANNEQFF. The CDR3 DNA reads TGTGCCAGCACCTACATAGCGGGGGCCAACAATGAGCAGTTCTTC.

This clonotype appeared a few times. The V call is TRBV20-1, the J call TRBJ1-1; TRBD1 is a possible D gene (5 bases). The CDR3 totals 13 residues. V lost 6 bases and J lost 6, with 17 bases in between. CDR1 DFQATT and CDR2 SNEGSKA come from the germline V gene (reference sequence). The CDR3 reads CSARLAGLPEAFF. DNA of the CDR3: TGCAGTGCCCGTCTGGCAGGGTTGCCTGAAGCTTTCTTT.

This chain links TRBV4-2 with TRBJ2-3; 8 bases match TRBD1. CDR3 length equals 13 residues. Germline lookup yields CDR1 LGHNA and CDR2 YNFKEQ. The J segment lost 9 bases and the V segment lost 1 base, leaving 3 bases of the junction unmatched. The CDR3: CASSQVGTGTQYF. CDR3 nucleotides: TGTGCCAGCAGCCAAGTTGGGACAGGCACGCAGTATTTT.

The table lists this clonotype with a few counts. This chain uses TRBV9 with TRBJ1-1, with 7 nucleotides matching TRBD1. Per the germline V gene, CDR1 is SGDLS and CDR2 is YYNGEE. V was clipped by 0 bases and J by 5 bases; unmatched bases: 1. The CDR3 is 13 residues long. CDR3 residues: CASSVGGQTEAFF. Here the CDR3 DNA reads TGTGCCAGCAGCGTAGGGGGACAGACTGAAGCTTTCTTT.

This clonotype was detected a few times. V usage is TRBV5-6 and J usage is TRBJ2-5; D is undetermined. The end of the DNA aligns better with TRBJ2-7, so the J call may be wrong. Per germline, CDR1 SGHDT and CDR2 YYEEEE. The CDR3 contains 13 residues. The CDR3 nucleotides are TGTGCCAGCAGCTTCGGTCAATTAAACGAGCAGTACTTC. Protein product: CASSFGQLNEQYF.